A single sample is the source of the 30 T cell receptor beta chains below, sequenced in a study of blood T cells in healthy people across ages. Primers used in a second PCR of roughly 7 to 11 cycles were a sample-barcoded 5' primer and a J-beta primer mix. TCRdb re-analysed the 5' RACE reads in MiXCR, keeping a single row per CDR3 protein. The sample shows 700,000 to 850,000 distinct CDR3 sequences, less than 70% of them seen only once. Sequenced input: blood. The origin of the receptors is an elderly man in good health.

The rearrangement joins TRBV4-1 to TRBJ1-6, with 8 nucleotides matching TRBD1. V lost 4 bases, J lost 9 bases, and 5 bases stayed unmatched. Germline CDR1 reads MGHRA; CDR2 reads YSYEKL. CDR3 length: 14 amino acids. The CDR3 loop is CASSPDRVFSPLHF. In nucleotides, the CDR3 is TGCGCCAGCAGCCCGGACAGGGTATTTTCACCCCTCCACTTT.

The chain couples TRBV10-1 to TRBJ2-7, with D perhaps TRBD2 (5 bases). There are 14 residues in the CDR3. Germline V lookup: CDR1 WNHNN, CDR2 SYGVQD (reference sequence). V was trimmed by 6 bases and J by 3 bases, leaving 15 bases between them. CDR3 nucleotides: TGCGCCAGCAGCTCCCGGGGTGGGATCTACGAGCAGTACTTC. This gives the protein CASSSRGGIYEQYF.

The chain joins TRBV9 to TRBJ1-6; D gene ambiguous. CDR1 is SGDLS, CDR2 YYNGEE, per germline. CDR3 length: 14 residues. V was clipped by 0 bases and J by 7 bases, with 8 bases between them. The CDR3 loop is CASSVAGNNSPLHF. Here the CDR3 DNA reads TGTGCCAGCAGCGTAGCCGGGAACAATTCACCCCTCCACTTT.

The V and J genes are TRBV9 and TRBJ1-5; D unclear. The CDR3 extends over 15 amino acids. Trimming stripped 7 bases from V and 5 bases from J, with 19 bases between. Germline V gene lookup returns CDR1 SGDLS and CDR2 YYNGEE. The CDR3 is CASSIGLERDQPQHF. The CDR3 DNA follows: TGTGCCAGCTCTATCGGCCTGGAGAGAGATCAGCCCCAGCATTTT.

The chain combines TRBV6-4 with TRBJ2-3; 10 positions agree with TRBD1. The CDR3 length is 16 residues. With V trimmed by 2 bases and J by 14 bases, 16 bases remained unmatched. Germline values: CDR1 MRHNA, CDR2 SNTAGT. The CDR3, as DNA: TGTGCCAGCAGTGACGATGGGACAGGGGCCGATCAATACGCGTATTTT. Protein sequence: CASSDDGTGADQYAYF.

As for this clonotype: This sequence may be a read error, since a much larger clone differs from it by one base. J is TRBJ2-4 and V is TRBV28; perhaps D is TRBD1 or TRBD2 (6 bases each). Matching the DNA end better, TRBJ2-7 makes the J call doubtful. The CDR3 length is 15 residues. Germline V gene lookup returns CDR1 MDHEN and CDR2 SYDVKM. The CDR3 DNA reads TGTGCCAGCAGTTTAGGACAGAGCGGGTGGTGCGAGCAGTACTTC. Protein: CASSLGQSGWCEQYF.

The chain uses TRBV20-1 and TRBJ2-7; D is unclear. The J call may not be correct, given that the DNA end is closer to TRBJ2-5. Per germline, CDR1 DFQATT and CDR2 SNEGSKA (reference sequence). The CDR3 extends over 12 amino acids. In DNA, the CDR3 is TGCAGTGCTCCGGATGTGGTTGAGACCCAGTACTTC. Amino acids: CSAPDVVETQYF.

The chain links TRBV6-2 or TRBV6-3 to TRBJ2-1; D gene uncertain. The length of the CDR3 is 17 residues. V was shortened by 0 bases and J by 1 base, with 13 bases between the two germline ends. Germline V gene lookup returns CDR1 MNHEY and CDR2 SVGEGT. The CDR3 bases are TGTGCCAGCAGTTACTCGAACGGCATCAAGTCCTACAATGAGCAGTTCTTC. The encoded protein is CASSYSNGIKSYNEQFF.

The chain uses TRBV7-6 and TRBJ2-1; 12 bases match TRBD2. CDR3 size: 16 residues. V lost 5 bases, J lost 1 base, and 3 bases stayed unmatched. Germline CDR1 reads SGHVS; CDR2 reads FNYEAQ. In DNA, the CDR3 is TGTGCCAGCAGCGAGGGACTAGCGGGTTCCTACAATGAGCAGTTCTTC. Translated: CASSEGLAGSYNEQFF.

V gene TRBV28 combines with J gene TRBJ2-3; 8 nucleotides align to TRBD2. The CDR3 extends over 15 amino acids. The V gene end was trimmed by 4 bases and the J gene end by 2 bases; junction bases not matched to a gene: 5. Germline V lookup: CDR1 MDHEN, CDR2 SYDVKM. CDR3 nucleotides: TGTGCCAGCAGTTCAGCTAGCGGGTTCACAGATACGCAGTATTTT. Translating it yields CASSSASGFTDTQYF.

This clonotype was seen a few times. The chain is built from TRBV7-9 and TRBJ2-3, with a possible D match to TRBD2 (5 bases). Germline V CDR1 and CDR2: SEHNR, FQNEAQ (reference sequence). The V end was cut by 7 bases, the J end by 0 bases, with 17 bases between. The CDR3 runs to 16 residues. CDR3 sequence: CASNPTEGASTDTQYF. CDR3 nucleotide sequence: TGTGCCAGCAACCCAACTGAGGGAGCTAGCACAGATACGCAGTATTTT.

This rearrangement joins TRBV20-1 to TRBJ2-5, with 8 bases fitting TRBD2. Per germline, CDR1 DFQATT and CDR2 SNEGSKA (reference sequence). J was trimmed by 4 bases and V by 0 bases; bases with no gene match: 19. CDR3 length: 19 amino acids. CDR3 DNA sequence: TGCAGTGCTAGAGATAGGGGTCCGGGTGTTAGCGGGAAGAGAGAGACCCAGTACTTC. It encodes CSARDRGPGVSGKRETQYF.

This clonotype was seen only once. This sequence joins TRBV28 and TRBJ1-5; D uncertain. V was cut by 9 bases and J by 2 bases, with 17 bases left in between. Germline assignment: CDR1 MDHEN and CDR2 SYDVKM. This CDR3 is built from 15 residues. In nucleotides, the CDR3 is TGTGCCAGTTCACAGACTAGAGCGGGCAATCAGCCCCAGCATTTT. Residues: CASSQTRAGNQPQHF. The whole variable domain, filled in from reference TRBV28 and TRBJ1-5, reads DVKVTQSSRYLVKRTGEKVFLECVQDMDHENMFWYRQDPGLGLRLIYFSYDVKMKEKGDIPEGYSVSREKKERFSLILESASTNQTSMYLCASSQTRAGNQPQHFGDGTRLSIL.

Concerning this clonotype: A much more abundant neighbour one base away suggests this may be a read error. Here the CDR3 DNA reads TGTGCCAGCAGCCTCCGGGACAGGGTCTACGAGCAGTACTTC. Protein sequence: CASSLRDRVYEQYF. J is TRBJ2-7 and V is TRBV6-6; 9 nucleotides match TRBD1. The CDR3 consists of 14 residues. J lost 3 bases, V lost 6 bases, and 6 bases had no gene match. Germline V CDR1 and CDR2: MNHNY, SVGAGI (reference sequence).

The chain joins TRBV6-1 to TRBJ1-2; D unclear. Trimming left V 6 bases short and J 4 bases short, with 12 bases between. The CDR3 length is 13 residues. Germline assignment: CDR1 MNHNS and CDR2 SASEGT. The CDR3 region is CASSDLGSYGYTF. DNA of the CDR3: TGTGCCAGCAGCGATCTGGGGTCCTATGGCTACACCTTC.

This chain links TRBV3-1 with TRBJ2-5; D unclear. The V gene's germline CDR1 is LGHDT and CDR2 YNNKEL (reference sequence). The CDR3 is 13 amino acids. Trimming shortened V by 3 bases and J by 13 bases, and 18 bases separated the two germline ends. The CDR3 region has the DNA TGTGCCAGCAGCCAGGCTTACCTTCCCCCCTCGTACTTC. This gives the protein CASSQAYLPPSYF.

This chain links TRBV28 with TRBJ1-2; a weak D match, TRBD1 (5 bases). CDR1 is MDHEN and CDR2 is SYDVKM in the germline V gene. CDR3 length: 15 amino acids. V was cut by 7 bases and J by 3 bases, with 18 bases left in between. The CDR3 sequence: CASMGTVWGYYGYTF. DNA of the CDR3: TGTGCCAGCATGGGGACCGTCTGGGGGTACTATGGCTACACCTTC.

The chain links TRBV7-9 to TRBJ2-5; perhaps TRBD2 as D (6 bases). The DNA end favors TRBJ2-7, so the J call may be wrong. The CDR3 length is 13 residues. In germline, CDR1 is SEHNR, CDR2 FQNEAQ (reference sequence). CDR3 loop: CASRLNGGSEQYF. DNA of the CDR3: TGTGCCAGCAGGTTGAATGGAGGGAGCGAGCAGTACTTC.

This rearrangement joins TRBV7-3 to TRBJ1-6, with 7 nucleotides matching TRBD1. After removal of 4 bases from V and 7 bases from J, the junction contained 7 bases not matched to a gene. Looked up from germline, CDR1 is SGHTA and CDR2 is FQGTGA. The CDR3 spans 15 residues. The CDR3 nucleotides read TGTGCCAGCAGCTCGGGGACAGCAGGGAATTCACCCCTCCACTTT. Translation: CASSSGTAGNSPLHF.

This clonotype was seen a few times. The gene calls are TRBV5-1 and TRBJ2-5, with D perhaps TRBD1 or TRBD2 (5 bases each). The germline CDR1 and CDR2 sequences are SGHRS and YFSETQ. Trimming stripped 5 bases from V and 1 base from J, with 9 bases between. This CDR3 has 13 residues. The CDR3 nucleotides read TGCGCCAGCAGTTCCGGGGCCCAAGAGACCCAGTACTTC. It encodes CASSSGAQETQYF.

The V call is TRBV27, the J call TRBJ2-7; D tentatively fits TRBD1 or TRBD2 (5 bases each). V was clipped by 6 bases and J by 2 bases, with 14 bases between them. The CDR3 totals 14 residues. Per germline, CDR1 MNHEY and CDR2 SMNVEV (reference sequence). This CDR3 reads CASRLRDQAYEQYF. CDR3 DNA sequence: TGTGCCAGCAGGTTAAGGGACCAGGCCTACGAGCAGTACTTC.

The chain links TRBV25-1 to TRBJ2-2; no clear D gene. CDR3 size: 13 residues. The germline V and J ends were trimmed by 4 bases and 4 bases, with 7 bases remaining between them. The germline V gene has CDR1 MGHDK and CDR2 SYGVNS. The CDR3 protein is CASSGLATGELFF. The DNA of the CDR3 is TGTGCCAGCAGTGGACTGGCCACCGGGGAGCTGTTTTTT.

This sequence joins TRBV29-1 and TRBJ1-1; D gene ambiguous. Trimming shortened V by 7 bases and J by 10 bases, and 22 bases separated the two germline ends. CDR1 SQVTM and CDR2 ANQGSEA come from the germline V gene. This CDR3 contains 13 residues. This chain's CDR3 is CSAAENLGSGAFF. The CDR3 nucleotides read TGCAGCGCCGCCGAGAACTTAGGGTCGGGAGCTTTCTTT. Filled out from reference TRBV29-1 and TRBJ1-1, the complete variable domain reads SAVISQKPSRDICQRGTSLTIQCQVDSQVTMMFWYRQQPGQSLTLIATANQGSEATYESGFVIDKFPISRPNLTFSTLTVSNMSPEDSSIYLCSAAENLGSGAFFGQGTRLTVV.

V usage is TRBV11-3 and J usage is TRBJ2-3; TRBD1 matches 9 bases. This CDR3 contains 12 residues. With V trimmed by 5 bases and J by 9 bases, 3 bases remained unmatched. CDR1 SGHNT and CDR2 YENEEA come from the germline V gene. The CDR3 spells CASSPGQGTQYF. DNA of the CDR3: TGTGCCAGCAGCCCAGGACAGGGGACGCAGTATTTT.

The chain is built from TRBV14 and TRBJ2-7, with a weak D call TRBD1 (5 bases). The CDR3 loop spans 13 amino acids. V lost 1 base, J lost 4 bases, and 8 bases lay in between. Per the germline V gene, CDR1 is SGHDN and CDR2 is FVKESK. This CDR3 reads CASSQVRGYEQYF. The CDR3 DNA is TGTGCCAGCAGCCAAGTTAGGGGATACGAGCAGTACTTC.

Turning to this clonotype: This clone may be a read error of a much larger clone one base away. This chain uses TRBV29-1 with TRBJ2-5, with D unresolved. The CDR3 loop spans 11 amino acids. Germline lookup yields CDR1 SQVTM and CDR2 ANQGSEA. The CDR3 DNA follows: TGCAGCGTTGCTCCGGCGGAGACCCTGTACTTC. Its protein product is CSVAPAETLYF.

CDR3 in amino acids: CASSKAPGPDTDTQYF. The CDR3 DNA sequence: TGTGCCAGCAGCAAAGCCCCGGGACCAGACACAGATACGCAGTATTTT. The rearrangement joins TRBV21-1 to TRBJ2-3; the tabulated D call, TRBD2, remains unverified against the DNA. TRBV21-1 is noted as a pseudogene. The CDR3 is 16 amino acids.

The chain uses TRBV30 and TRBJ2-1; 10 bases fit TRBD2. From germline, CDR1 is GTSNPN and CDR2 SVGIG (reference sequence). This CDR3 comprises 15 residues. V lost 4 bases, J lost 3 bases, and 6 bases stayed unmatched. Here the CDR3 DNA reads TGTGCCTGGACCTCCGGGACTAGCGTCTACAATGAGCAGTTCTTC. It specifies CAWTSGTSVYNEQFF.

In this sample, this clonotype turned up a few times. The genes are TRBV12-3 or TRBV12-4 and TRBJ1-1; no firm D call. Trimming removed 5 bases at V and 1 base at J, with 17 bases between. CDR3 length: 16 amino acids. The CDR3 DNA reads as TGTGCCAGCAGTCCCGGACTGCCGGGAGGGAACACTGAAGCTTTCTTT. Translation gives CASSPGLPGGNTEAFF.

Here the CDR3 reads CSAIDRISEQYF. The CDR3 DNA reads TGCAGTGCTATTGACAGAATCTCCGAGCAGTACTTC. The chain has TRBV20-1 and TRBJ2-7; possibly TRBD1 for D (5 bases). V shed 4 bases and J shed 6 bases, with 13 bases lying between them. Germline CDR1 and CDR2: DFQATT and SNEGSKA (reference sequence). CDR3 length: 12 residues.